This T cell receptor (beta chain) was observed in a study of response to subunit inactivated influenza vaccine. There are 16 residues in the CDR3. The trim removed 5 bases at V and 3 bases at J, leaving 9 bases unmatched. Looked up from germline, CDR1 is MNHNS and CDR2 is SASEGT. This clonotype has only a few counts. TCRdb recomputed calls from the RT-PCR reads with MiXCR, one row per CDR3 protein. The sample carries 530,000 or so distinct CDR3 sequences, around 15% recorded once. V gene TRBV6-1 combines with J gene TRBJ2-3; 9 bases line up with TRBD1. The receptor was isolated from a man aged 50-59 years who received an inactivated influenza vaccine. The starting material was PBMCs from blood, obtained 11 to 12 days after vaccination. The CDR3 DNA follows: TGTGCCAGCAGTAAGTCCGGGACAGGGCTAACAGATACGCAGTATTTT. Translating it yields CASSKSGTGLTDTQYF.